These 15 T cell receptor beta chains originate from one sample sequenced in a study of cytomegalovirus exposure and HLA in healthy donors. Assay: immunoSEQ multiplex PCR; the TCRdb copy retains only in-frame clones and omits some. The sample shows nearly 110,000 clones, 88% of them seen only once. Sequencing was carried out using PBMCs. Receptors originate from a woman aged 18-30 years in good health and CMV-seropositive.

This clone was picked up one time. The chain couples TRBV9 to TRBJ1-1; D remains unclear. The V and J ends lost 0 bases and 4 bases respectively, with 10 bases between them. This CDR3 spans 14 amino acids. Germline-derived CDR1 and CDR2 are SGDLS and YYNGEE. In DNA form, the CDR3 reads TGTGCCAGCAGCGTAGGTAGAGGGCCCACTGAAGCTTTCTTT. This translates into CASSVGRGPTEAFF.

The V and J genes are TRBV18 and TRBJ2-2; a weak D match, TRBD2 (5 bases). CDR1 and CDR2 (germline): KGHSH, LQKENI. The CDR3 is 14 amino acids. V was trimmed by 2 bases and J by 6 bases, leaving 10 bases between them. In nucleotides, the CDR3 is TGTGCCAGCTCACCAGAGGGTTTCTCCGGGGAGCTGTTTTTT. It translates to CASSPEGFSGELFF. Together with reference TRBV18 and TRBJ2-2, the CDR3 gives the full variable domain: NAGVMQNPRHLVRRRGQEARLRCSPMKGHSHVYWYRQLPEEGLKFMVYLQKENIIDESGMPKERFSAEFPKEGPSILRIQQVVRGDSAAYFCASSPEGFSGELFFGEGSRLTVL.

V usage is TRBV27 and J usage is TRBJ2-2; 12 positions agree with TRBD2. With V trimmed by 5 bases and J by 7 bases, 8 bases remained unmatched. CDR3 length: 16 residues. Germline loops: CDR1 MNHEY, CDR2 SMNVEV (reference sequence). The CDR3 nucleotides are TGTGCCAGCAGTCAACAACTAGCGGGGGGAGTCGGGGAGCTGTTTTTT. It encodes CASSQQLAGGVGELFF.

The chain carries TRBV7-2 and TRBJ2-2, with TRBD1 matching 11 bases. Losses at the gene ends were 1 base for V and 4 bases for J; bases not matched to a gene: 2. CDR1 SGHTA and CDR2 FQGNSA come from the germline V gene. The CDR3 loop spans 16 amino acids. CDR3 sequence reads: CASSLGGQGGTGELFF. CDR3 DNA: TGTGCCAGCAGCTTAGGGGGACAGGGGGGCACCGGGGAGCTGTTTTTT.

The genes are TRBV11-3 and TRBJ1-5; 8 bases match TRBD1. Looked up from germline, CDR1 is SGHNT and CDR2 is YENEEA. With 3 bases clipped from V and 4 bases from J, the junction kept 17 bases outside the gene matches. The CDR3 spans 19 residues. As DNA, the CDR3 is TGTGCCAGCAGCTTCCTCCATTTGGGGTCATGGACAGGGAATCAGCCCCAGCATTTT. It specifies CASSFLHLGSWTGNQPQHF.

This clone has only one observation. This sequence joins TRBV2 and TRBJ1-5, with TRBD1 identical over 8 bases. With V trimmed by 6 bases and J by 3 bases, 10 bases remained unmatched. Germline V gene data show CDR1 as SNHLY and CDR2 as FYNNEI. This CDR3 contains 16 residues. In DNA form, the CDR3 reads TGTGCCAGCAGGGCTAGCGGGACAGGACTCAATCAGCCCCAGCATTTT. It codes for CASRASGTGLNQPQHF.

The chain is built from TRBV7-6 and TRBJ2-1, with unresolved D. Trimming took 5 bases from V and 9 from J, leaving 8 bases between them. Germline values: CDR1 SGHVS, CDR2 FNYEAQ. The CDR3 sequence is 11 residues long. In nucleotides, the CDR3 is TGTGCCAGCAGCATGAATAGTGAGCAGTTCTTC. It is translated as CASSMNSEQFF.

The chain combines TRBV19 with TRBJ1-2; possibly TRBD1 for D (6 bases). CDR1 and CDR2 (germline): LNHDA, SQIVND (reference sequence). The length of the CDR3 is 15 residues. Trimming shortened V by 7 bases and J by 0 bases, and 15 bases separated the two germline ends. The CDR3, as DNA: TGTGCCAGTACCCCTGGACAGCCTACTAACTATGGCTACACCTTC. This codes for CASTPGQPTNYGYTF.

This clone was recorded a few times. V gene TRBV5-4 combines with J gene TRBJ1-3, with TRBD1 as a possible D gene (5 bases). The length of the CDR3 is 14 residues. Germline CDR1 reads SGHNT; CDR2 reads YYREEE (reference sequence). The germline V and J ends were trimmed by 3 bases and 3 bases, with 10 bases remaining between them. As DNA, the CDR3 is TGTGCCAGCAGCTCCCCGACAGATGGAAACACCATATATTTT. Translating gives CASSSPTDGNTIYF.

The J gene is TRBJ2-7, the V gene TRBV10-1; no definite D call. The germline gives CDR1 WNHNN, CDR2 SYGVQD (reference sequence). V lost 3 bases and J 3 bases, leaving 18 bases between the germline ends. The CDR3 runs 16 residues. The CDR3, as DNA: TGCGCCAGCAGTGATCTTTCCCCCGCGAATATCTACGAGCAGTACTTC. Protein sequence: CASSDLSPANIYEQYF.

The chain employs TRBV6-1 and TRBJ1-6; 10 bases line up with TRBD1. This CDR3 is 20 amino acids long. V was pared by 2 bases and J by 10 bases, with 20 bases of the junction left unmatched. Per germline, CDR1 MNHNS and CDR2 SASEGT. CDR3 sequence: CASSELYSGQGLSYQSPLHF. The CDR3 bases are TGTGCCAGCAGTGAATTGTATTCGGGACAGGGGTTATCTTATCAATCACCCCTCCACTTT.

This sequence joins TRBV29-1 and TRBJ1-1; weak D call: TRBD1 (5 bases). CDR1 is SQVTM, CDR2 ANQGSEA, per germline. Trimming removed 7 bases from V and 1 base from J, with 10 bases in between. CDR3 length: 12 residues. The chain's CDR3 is CSADRQNTEAFF. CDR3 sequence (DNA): TGCAGCGCTGACAGACAGAACACTGAAGCTTTCTTT.

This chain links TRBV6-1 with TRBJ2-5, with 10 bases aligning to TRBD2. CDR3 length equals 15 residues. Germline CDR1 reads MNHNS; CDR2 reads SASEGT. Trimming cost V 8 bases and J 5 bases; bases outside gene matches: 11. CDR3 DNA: TGTGCCAGCGCAAAGGCTAGCGGGGGCAGTGAGACCCAGTACTTC. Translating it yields CASAKASGGSETQYF.

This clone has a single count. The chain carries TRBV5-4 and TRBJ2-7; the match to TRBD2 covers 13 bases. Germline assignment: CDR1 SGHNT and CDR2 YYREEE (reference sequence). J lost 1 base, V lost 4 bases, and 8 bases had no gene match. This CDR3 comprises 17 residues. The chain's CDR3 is CASSVGTSGVSSYEQYF. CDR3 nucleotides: TGTGCCAGCAGCGTCGGGACTAGCGGGGTCTCTTCCTACGAGCAGTACTTC. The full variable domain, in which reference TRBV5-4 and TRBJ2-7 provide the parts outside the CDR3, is ETGVTQSPTHLIKTRGQQVTLRCSSQSGHNTVSWYQQALGQGPQFIFQYYREEENGRGNFPPRFSGLQFPNYSSELNVNALELDDSALYLCASSVGTSGVSSYEQYFGPGTRLTVT.

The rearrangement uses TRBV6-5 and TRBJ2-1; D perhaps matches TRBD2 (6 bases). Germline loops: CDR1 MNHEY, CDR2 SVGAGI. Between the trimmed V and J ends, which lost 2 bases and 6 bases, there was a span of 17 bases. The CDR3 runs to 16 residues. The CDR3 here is CASSYQPELASNEQFF. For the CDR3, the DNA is TGTGCCAGCAGTTACCAACCGGAACTAGCTTCCAATGAGCAGTTCTTC.